These 15 T cell receptor beta chains were all obtained from the same sample, sequenced in a study of blood T cell repertoires in COVID-19. Using immunoSEQ multiplex PCR, the repertoire was profiled, and TCRdb retains in-frame clones only, with some absent. The sample includes tens of thousands of clones, about 81% of them seen just once. What was sequenced was peripheral blood. The receptors here all came from a human donor in a cohort sampled during active COVID-19.

The gene calls are TRBV28 and TRBJ1-2; D is unresolved. With 5 bases removed from V and 4 bases from J, the gap between germline ends came to 5 bases. Germline lookup yields CDR1 MDHEN and CDR2 SYDVKM. The CDR3 runs 11 residues. DNA of the CDR3: TGTGCCAGCAGTCCCCGCTATGGCTACACCTTC. Translation: CASSPRYGYTF.

The CDR3 region is CATSDFRGRHTDTQYF. The DNA for the CDR3 is TGTGCCACCAGTGATTTTCGGGGGAGGCACACAGATACGCAGTATTTT. This rearrangement joins TRBV24-1 to TRBJ2-3; weak D call: TRBD2 (6 bases). V lost 1 base and J 2 bases, leaving 12 bases between the germline ends. Germline loops: CDR1 KGHDR, CDR2 SFDVKD. CDR3 length: 16 amino acids.

The DNA of the CDR3 is TGCGCCAGCAGTGAGAGCCCGCCCTTTAACAATGAGCAGTTCTTC. Translated, it gives CASSESPPFNNEQFF. The chain carries TRBV10-2 and TRBJ2-1, with D hard to call. Looked up from germline, CDR1 is WSHSY and CDR2 is SAAADI. There are 15 residues in the CDR3. Deletions cut 2 bases from V and 5 bases from J, with 13 bases between.

The gene calls are TRBV23-1 and TRBJ1-4; no firm D call. TRBV23-1 is labeled an ORF, and its function is uncertain. There are 17 residues in the CDR3. V was trimmed by 0 bases and J by 4 bases, leaving 15 bases between them. DNA of the CDR3: TGCGCCAGCAGTCAATCCAATCCAGCGGACGATAATGAAAAACTGTTTTTT. It yields the protein CASSQSNPADDNEKLFF.

The chain is built from TRBV5-5 and TRBJ1-2; D possibly corresponds to TRBD1 (5 bases). The germline V and J ends were trimmed by 0 bases and 4 bases, with 10 bases remaining between them. CDR3 size: 14 residues. CDR1 is SGHKS and CDR2 is YYEKEE in the germline V gene (reference sequence). The CDR3 reads CASSLGGAGYGYTF. CDR3 sequence (DNA): TGTGCCAGCAGCTTGGGGGGCGCTGGCTATGGCTACACCTTC.

This rearrangement joins TRBV24-1 to TRBJ2-1, with 7 bases fitting TRBD2. V trimming: 3 bases; J trimming: 1 base; junction bases outside the gene matches: 5. The length of the CDR3 is 16 residues. CDR1 is KGHDR, CDR2 SFDVKD, per germline. This CDR3 is CATSDPTSESYNEQFF. As DNA, the CDR3 is TGTGCCACCAGTGATCCCACTAGCGAGTCCTACAATGAGCAGTTCTTC.

The chain couples TRBV11-2 to TRBJ2-1, with D possibly matching TRBD1 (5 bases). The germline V and J ends were trimmed by 5 bases and 7 bases, with 12 bases remaining between them. The CDR3 runs to 13 residues. Per germline, CDR1 SGHAT and CDR2 FQNNGV. The CDR3 region is CASSLGAWNEQFF. The DNA for the CDR3 is TGTGCCAGCAGCCTTGGGGCCTGGAATGAGCAGTTCTTC.

The J gene is TRBJ2-1, the V gene TRBV10-2, with 7 bases that match TRBD2. The CDR3 is 18 amino acids. V shed 7 bases and J 1 base; nucleotides not matched to a gene: 16. Germline V gene sequence: CDR1 WSHSY, CDR2 SAAADI. The CDR3 region is CASTHGGGVGLSYNEQFF. The DNA of the CDR3 is TGCGCCAGCACCCATGGGGGGGGAGTAGGGCTTTCCTACAATGAGCAGTTCTTC.

This clone was seen only once. The V gene is TRBV5-1, the J gene TRBJ1-1; 7 bases agree with TRBD1. The V gene end was trimmed by 4 bases and the J gene end by 5 bases; junction bases not matched to a gene: 11. The CDR3 is 15 residues long. Per the germline V gene, CDR1 is SGHRS and CDR2 is YFSETQ. The CDR3 loop is CASSLPEGAGTEAFF. The CDR3 DNA reads as TGCGCCAGCAGCCTCCCAGAGGGGGCAGGGACTGAAGCTTTCTTT.

The V gene is TRBV5-4, the J gene TRBJ1-1; 7 nucleotides agree with TRBD1. The V segment lost 6 bases and the J segment 7 bases; nucleotides outside the gene matches: 18. The length of the CDR3 is 16 residues. Germline CDR1 reads SGHNT; CDR2 reads YYREEE (reference sequence). CDR3 protein: CASMQMMDRKFNEAFF. The CDR3 DNA sequence: TGTGCCAGCATGCAAATGATGGACAGGAAATTTAATGAAGCTTTCTTT.

The J gene is TRBJ2-7, the V gene TRBV3-1 (or the pseudogene TRBV3-2), with 7 bases fitting TRBD2. V shed 2 bases, J shed 2 bases, and the junction held 9 bases outside the gene matches. Per germline, CDR1 LGHDT and CDR2 YNNKEL (reference sequence). The CDR3 is made up of 16 amino acids. The CDR3 nucleotides read TGTGCCAGCAGCCAAAGCCTGTCGGCGGGGGCCTACGAGCAGTACTTC. This codes for CASSQSLSAGAYEQYF.

This chain links TRBV20-1 with TRBJ2-5; D possibly corresponds to TRBD2 (6 bases). CDR1 DFQATT and CDR2 SNEGSKA come from the germline V gene (reference sequence). V was cut by 3 bases and J by 5 bases, with 10 bases left in between. The CDR3 extends over 12 amino acids. CDR3 sequence (DNA): TGCAGTGCTAGTGATGGGGGGGAGACCCAGTACTTC. This encodes CSASDGGETQYF.

DNA of the CDR3: TGTGCCAGCAGCTCGTACACTGAAGCTTTCTTT. Residues: CASSSYTEAFF. The chain combines TRBV7-9 with TRBJ1-1; no clear D gene. Germline CDR1 SEHNR, CDR2 FQNEAQ (reference sequence). V was pared by 4 bases and J by 3 bases, with 3 bases between. The CDR3 length is 11 residues.

This clone was observed a handful of times. This chain links TRBV7-9 with TRBJ1-2; D is uncertain. Per the germline V gene, CDR1 is SEHNR and CDR2 is FQNEAQ (reference sequence). CDR3 length: 12 residues. Trimming took off 2 bases at V and 6 bases at J, with 7 bases between the two ends. The CDR3 bases are TGTGCCAGCAGCTTATTCCAGGATGGCTACACCTTC. Translating gives CASSLFQDGYTF.

This chain connects TRBV7-2 to TRBJ1-4; 10 bases fit TRBD1. Germline V gene sequence: CDR1 SGHTA, CDR2 FQGNSA. After removal of 5 bases from V and 7 bases from J, the junction contained 13 bases not matched to a gene. The CDR3 consists of 17 residues. CDR3 nucleotides: TGTGCCAGCAGCCCCGGTCCGAGGACAGGGGGTGGTGAAAAACTGTTTTTT. Protein: CASSPGPRTGGGEKLFF.